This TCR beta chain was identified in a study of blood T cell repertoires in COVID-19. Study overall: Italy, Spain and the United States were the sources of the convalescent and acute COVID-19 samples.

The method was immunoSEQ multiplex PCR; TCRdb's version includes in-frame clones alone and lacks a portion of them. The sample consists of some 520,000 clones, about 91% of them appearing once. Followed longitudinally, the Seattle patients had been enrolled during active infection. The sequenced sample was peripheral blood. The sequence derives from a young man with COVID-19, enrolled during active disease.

The CDR3 sequence: CASSASGKEQFF. The CDR3 DNA sequence: TGTGCCAGCAGCGCTAGCGGGAAGGAGCAGTTCTTC. This chain links TRBV9 with TRBJ2-1, with 9 nucleotides matching TRBD2. Trimming cost V 3 bases and J 10 bases; bases outside gene matches: 2. The length of the CDR3 is 12 residues. Germline V gene lookup returns CDR1 SGDLS and CDR2 YYNGEE.